This TCR beta chain was observed in a study of blood T cell repertoires in COVID-19. Study overall: Acute and convalescent COVID-19 specimens originated in the United States, Italy and Spain.

The CDR3 extends over 13 amino acids. Germline V gene sequence: CDR1 SNHLY, CDR2 FYNNEI. V shed 7 bases and J 4 bases; nucleotides not matched to a gene: 5. In the authors' methods: Estimation of nucleated cell counts relied on the amplification of reference gene primers. The assay was immunoSEQ multiplex PCR, and TCRdb's table has in-frame clones only and misses some. V, J and clone size are taken as reported in that table, and D and trimming were inferred from the DNA itself. The profile shows over 150,000 clones, over 80% of them singletons. J is TRBJ1-2 and V is TRBV2; TRBD1 agrees at 8 bases. Input material: peripheral blood. The sequence was obtained from a woman aged 60-70 years who had recovered from COVID-19. For the CDR3, the DNA is TGTGCCAGCAACACAGGGGGGTTCTATGGCTACACCTTC. This codes for CASNTGGFYGYTF.